The sequence of this TCR beta chain was determined in a study of blood T cell repertoires in COVID-19. Study in general: The study drew acute and convalescent COVID-19 samples from the United States, Italy and Spain. T cells, B-cell-depleted T cells, or PBMCs supplied cDNA or gDNA.

This clone occurred once. In the original processing: Nucleated cell number was recorded as an estimate derived from reference gene primer amplification. Profiling relied on immunoSEQ multiplex PCR, and the TCRdb table lists in-frame clones only, not all of them. From that table come the V and J calls and clone size; the DNA was used to work out D and trimming. Here the sample spans approximately 74,000 clones, roughly 88% being singletons. The germline V gene encodes CDR1 LGHDT and CDR2 YNNKEL (reference sequence). This CDR3 is 14 amino acids long. Trimming cost V 3 bases and J 1 base, with 9 bases left between them.

Material: peripheral blood. The clonotype originates from an elderly man with active or convalescent COVID-19. The genes are TRBV3-1 (or the pseudogene TRBV3-2) and TRBJ2-5; TRBD2 might be the D (6 bases). The CDR3 sequence is CASSHAGLQETQYF. CDR3 bases: TGTGCCAGCAGCCATGCGGGACTCCAAGAGACCCAGTACTTC.